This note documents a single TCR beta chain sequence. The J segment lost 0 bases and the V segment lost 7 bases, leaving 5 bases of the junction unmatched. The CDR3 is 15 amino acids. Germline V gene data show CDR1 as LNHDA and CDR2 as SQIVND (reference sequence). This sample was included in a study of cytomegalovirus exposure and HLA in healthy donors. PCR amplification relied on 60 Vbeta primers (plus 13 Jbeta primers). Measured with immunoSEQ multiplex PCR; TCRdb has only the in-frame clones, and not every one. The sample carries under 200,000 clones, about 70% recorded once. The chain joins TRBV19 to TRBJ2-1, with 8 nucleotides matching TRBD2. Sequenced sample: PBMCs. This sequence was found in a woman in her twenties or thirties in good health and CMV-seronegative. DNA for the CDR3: TGTGCCAGTACTAGCGGGCCCAGCTCCTACAATGAGCAGTTCTTC. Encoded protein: CASTSGPSSYNEQFF.